The 20 T cell receptor beta chains below were found in one sample sequenced in a study of blood T cell repertoires in COVID-19. Only in-frame clones appear in the TCRdb table, and some are missing; sequencing was by immunoSEQ multiplex PCR. The sample consists of roughly 56,000 clones, around four fifths of them appearing once. Sequenced material: peripheral blood. The receptors were gathered from a man aged 70-80 years with acute or convalescent COVID-19.

The chain links TRBV6-5 to TRBJ1-6, with D possibly TRBD1 on 5 matching bases. Trimming stripped 10 bases from V and 7 bases from J, with 14 bases between. The CDR3 sequence is 13 residues long. Per the germline V gene, CDR1 is MNHEY and CDR2 is SVGAGI. CDR3 sequence reads: CATETGANSPLHF. The CDR3 DNA sequence: TGTGCCACGGAAACAGGCGCGAATTCACCCCTCCACTTT.

The V call is TRBV2, the J call TRBJ2-2; no definite D call. V was trimmed by 6 bases and J by 2 bases, leaving 10 bases between them. In germline, CDR1 is SNHLY, CDR2 FYNNEI. The CDR3 loop spans 14 amino acids. The CDR3 loop reads CASRPNRNTGELFF. In DNA form, the CDR3 reads TGTGCCAGCAGACCTAATAGAAACACCGGGGAGCTGTTTTTT.

The V gene is TRBV7-2, the J gene TRBJ2-1, with a tentative D call TRBD1 (5 bases). Germline values: CDR1 SGHTA, CDR2 FQGNSA. Trimming left V 5 bases short and J 1 base short, with 12 bases between. The CDR3 consists of 15 residues. CDR3 DNA sequence: TGTGCCAGCAGCGGGGCGCAGAATTCCTACAATGAGCAGTTCTTC. It is translated as CASSGAQNSYNEQFF.

The J gene is TRBJ2-3, the V gene TRBV2; D might be TRBD2 (6 bases). CDR3 length: 16 residues. V was shortened by 7 bases and J by 4 bases, with 21 bases between the two germline ends. Germline assignment: CDR1 SNHLY and CDR2 FYNNEI. CDR3 sequence reads: CASTQTLPTSADTQYF. The CDR3 DNA is TGTGCCAGCACCCAGACTCTCCCGACTAGTGCAGATACGCAGTATTTT.

The CDR3, as DNA: TGTGCCAGCAGAGTAGACAGGTTAGGCACAGATACGCAGTATTTT. The encoded protein is CASRVDRLGTDTQYF. The J gene is TRBJ2-3, the V gene TRBV2, with D perhaps matching TRBD1 (6 bases). CDR3 length: 15 amino acids. Per the germline V gene, CDR1 is SNHLY and CDR2 is FYNNEI. The V end was cut by 6 bases, the J end by 1 base, with 14 bases between.

This chain uses TRBV6-5 with TRBJ2-7; 8 bases are a match to TRBD1. CDR3 length: 14 residues. Trimming removed 5 bases from V and 3 bases from J; junction bases left unmatched: 6. In germline, CDR1 is MNHEY, CDR2 SVGAGI. CDR3 DNA sequence: TGTGCCAGCAGTCGCGCAGGGACAGGCTACGAGCAGTACTTC. Translating it yields CASSRAGTGYEQYF.

The rearrangement uses TRBV2 and TRBJ1-5; 8 bases map to TRBD1. V shed 7 bases, J shed 7 bases, and the junction held 6 bases outside the gene matches. Germline V lookup: CDR1 SNHLY, CDR2 FYNNEI. This CDR3 spans 13 amino acids. The CDR3 DNA is TGTGCCAGCAATCAGGGGGCAGGGCAGCCCCAGCATTTT. Protein: CASNQGAGQPQHF.

V and J are TRBV18 and TRBJ1-2; 7 positions match TRBD1. J lost 2 bases, V lost 5 bases, and 2 bases had no gene match. CDR1 KGHSH and CDR2 LQKENI come from the germline V gene. This CDR3 is built from 13 residues. The CDR3 sequence: CASSSGQNYGYTF. In DNA, the CDR3 is TGTGCCAGCTCATCGGGACAGAACTATGGCTACACCTTC.

V usage is TRBV20-1 and J usage is TRBJ2-7; no definite D call. CDR1 is DFQATT and CDR2 is SNEGSKA in the germline V gene (reference sequence). This CDR3 has 13 residues. V was clipped by 3 bases and J by 6 bases, with 15 bases between them. Written as DNA, the CDR3 is TGCAGTGCTAGTACCGGGTGGAGTTCCGAGCAGTACTTC. It codes for CSASTGWSSEQYF.

This clone appeared a few times. The CDR3 nucleotides are TGCGCCACCCCATCCAGTGGACAGGGGGCGTATGAACACACAGATACGCAGTATTTT. Encoded protein: CATPSSGQGAYEHTDTQYF. The chain couples TRBV10-1 to TRBJ2-3; 11 nucleotides agree with TRBD1. Germline trimming cut 10 bases from V and 2 bases from J; bases unmatched to any gene: 20. Germline assignment: CDR1 WNHNN and CDR2 SYGVQD (reference sequence). This CDR3 region has 19 residues.

This sequence joins TRBV19 and TRBJ1-2; 7 nucleotides agree with TRBD1. Germline lookup yields CDR1 LNHDA and CDR2 SQIVND (reference sequence). Losses at the gene ends were 10 bases for V and 4 bases for J; bases not matched to a gene: 12. The CDR3 consists of 14 residues. CDR3 DNA: TGTGCCACGTCCCCCGACAGGGCTGTCTATGGCTACACCTTC. Translated: CATSPDRAVYGYTF.

This clone turned up a few times. The chain carries TRBV5-5 and TRBJ2-7; weak D call: TRBD2 (5 bases). This CDR3 is 16 amino acids long. Germline assignment: CDR1 SGHKS and CDR2 YYEKEE (reference sequence). V was shortened by 0 bases and J by 0 bases, with 13 bases between the two germline ends. The CDR3 nucleotides are TGTGCCAGCAGCTTGGCAGAGGGCGCCCTCTCCTACGAGCAGTACTTC. This codes for CASSLAEGALSYEQYF.

This chain joins TRBV10-3 and TRBJ1-6, with 8 nucleotides matching TRBD1. Per germline, CDR1 ENHRY and CDR2 SYGVKD. The CDR3 loop spans 15 amino acids. With V trimmed by 0 bases and J by 9 bases, 4 bases remained unmatched. The CDR3 region is CAISESDREVSPLHF. The CDR3, as DNA: TGTGCCATCAGTGAGTCGGACAGGGAGGTTTCACCCCTCCACTTT.

This clone was counted once. The V call is TRBV19, the J call TRBJ1-1, with TRBD1 matching 8 bases. The CDR3 has 15 amino acids. Looked up from germline, CDR1 is LNHDA and CDR2 is SQIVND (reference sequence). The trim removed 3 bases at V and 9 bases at J, leaving 12 bases unmatched. The CDR3 bases are TGTGCCAGTAGTATCCGGGACAGGTGGGAACCCAAAGCTTTCTTT. It specifies CASSIRDRWEPKAFF.

Only one count was recorded for this clone. The gene calls are TRBV9 and TRBJ2-7, with TRBD2 matching 7 bases. Germline trimming cut 0 bases from V and 2 bases from J; bases unmatched to any gene: 5. This CDR3 comprises 15 residues. Germline V gene lookup returns CDR1 SGDLS and CDR2 YYNGEE. The CDR3 reads CASSVGRGDPYEQYF. The DNA for the CDR3 is TGTGCCAGCAGCGTAGGACGGGGGGACCCCTACGAGCAGTACTTC.

This clone was detected only a few times. The V call is TRBV7-9, the J call TRBJ1-1, with 7 bases aligning to TRBD1. Germline V gene lookup returns CDR1 SEHNR and CDR2 FQNEAQ (reference sequence). The CDR3 totals 14 residues. V trimming: 5 bases; J trimming: 7 bases; junction bases outside the gene matches: 10. This CDR3 is CASSLLQGTLEAFF. CDR3 DNA sequence: TGTGCCAGCAGCCTACTACAGGGGACGCTTGAAGCTTTCTTT.

This clone appeared a single time. The chain uses TRBV6-1 and TRBJ1-1; the D gene is possibly TRBD1 (5 bases). Looked up from germline, CDR1 is MNHNS and CDR2 is SASEGT. Trimming pared 2 bases from V and 11 bases from J, leaving 15 bases between. The CDR3 extends over 13 amino acids. The CDR3 sequence is CASSENRGGRAFF. DNA for the CDR3: TGTGCCAGCAGTGAAAATAGGGGAGGAAGGGCTTTCTTT.

This clone was recorded many times. V is TRBV7-3 and J is TRBJ1-1; D is unclear. The CDR3 has 14 residues. In germline, CDR1 is SGHTA, CDR2 FQGTGA. Trimming left V 1 base short and J 4 bases short, with 10 bases between. CDR3 loop: CASSLRGGGTEAFF. CDR3 nucleotides: TGTGCCAGCAGCTTAAGAGGAGGAGGCACTGAAGCTTTCTTT.

This clone was seen a single time. The DNA of the CDR3 is TGTGCCAGTAGTACCTCCGGGGGGGCCCTTCCTCTGAACACTGAAGCTTTCTTT. This sequence encodes CASSTSGGALPLNTEAFF. The chain couples TRBV19 to TRBJ1-1; D might be TRBD1 (6 bases). Trimming stripped 4 bases from V and 0 bases from J, with 21 bases between. Germline CDR1 is LNHDA and CDR2 is SQIVND (reference sequence). The CDR3 has 18 amino acids.

A remark on this clone: One end of the junction varies from germline; a read error may be responsible. The rearrangement joins TRBV7-7 to TRBJ2-1; D perhaps matches TRBD2 (6 bases). CDR3 size: 13 residues. Germline V lookup: CDR1 SSHAT, CDR2 FNYEAQ (reference sequence). CDR3 amino acids: CASSPSGSNEQFF. For the CDR3, the DNA is TGTGCTAGCAGCCCCTCCGGGAGCAATGAGCAGTTCTTC.